The 32 T cell receptor beta chains in this list originate from one sample, sequenced in a study of response to subunit inactivated influenza vaccine. Each CDR3 protein is one row after TCRdb ran MiXCR on the RT-PCR reads. The data show around 530,000 distinct CDR3 sequences, about 17% seen once. The material sequenced was CD4+ T cells sorted from PBMCs, taken about 23 months after vaccination. These receptors were taken from a man aged 50 to 75 who received an inactivated influenza vaccine.

The V and J genes are TRBV5-1 and TRBJ2-2, with 8 bases aligning to TRBD2. CDR1 is SGHRS, CDR2 YFSETQ, per germline. V was clipped by 0 bases and J by 6 bases; unmatched bases: 7. This CDR3 contains 16 residues. The CDR3 spells CASSLGSGIRAGELFF. The DNA for the CDR3 is TGCGCCAGCAGCTTGGGTAGCGGGATTCGGGCCGGGGAGCTGTTTTTT.

This clonotype has ten or more counts. The rearrangement joins TRBV29-1 to TRBJ1-2; D remains unclear. Germline V gene data show CDR1 as SQVTM and CDR2 as ANQGSEA. The CDR3 is 12 amino acids. V lost 7 bases, J lost 0 bases, and 9 bases lay in between. CDR3 DNA: TGCAGCGGGGGAGAGACTAACTATGGCTACACCTTC. Its translation is CSGGETNYGYTF.

This clonotype was seen a few times. The rearrangement links TRBV5-4 to TRBJ2-3, with a tentative D call TRBD2 (5 bases). V shed 1 base and J shed 1 base, with 10 bases lying between them. Germline assignment: CDR1 SGHNT and CDR2 YYREEE (reference sequence). This CDR3 has 15 residues. The CDR3 DNA reads as TGTGCCAGCAGCTTGCAAATCGGGGGCACAGATACGCAGTATTTT. Translating gives CASSLQIGGTDTQYF. Drawing the rest from reference TRBV5-4 and TRBJ2-3, the complete variable domain is ETGVTQSPTHLIKTRGQQVTLRCSSQSGHNTVSWYQQALGQGPQFIFQYYREEENGRGNFPPRFSGLQFPNYSSELNVNALELDDSALYLCASSLQIGGTDTQYFGPGTRLTVL.

In its sample, this clonotype was seen many times. V is TRBV11-2 and J is TRBJ2-5; D could derive from TRBD1 or TRBD2 (5 bases each). V was pared by 0 bases and J by 0 bases, with 20 bases between. Germline CDR1 reads SGHAT; CDR2 reads FQNNGV. The CDR3 runs 19 residues. The CDR3 loop reads CASSLDSGRGRWYQETQYF. As DNA, the CDR3 is TGTGCCAGCAGCTTAGATAGTGGTAGGGGACGGTGGTACCAAGAGACCCAGTACTTC.

In its sample, this clonotype was seen a few times. The chain is built from TRBV3-1 and TRBJ2-4; D is undetermined. Germline loops: CDR1 LGHDT, CDR2 YNNKEL (reference sequence). This CDR3 is built from 13 residues. V was cut by 0 bases and J by 6 bases, with 6 bases left in between. In nucleotides, the CDR3 is TGTGCCAGCAGCCAAGACACGAGAAACATTCAGTACTTC. It encodes CASSQDTRNIQYF.

This chain joins TRBV12-3 or TRBV12-4 and TRBJ2-2; 7 positions match TRBD1. The CDR3 runs to 16 residues. The trim removed 1 base at V and 3 bases at J, leaving 5 bases unmatched. In DNA, the CDR3 is TGTGCCAGCAGTTTAGGACGGGACAGATACACCGGGGAGCTGTTTTTT. It yields the protein CASSLGRDRYTGELFF.

This clonotype was observed a handful of times. This chain uses TRBV4-3 with TRBJ2-1; D unclear. Trimming cost V 4 bases and J 1 base, with 14 bases left between them. Germline values: CDR1 LGHNA, CDR2 YSLEER. The CDR3 contains 16 residues. The CDR3 region has the DNA TGCGCCAGCAGCCCCACCCCACAGACATCCTACAATGAGCAGTTCTTC. It specifies CASSPTPQTSYNEQFF.

This clonotype turned up a few times. The J gene is TRBJ2-1, the V gene TRBV12-3 or TRBV12-4, with D perhaps matching TRBD2 (6 bases). The CDR3 loop spans 15 amino acids. V lost 3 bases and J lost 5, with 14 bases in between. The CDR3 reads CASSFGFGGNNEQFF. In DNA form, the CDR3 reads TGTGCCAGCAGTTTCGGGTTCGGGGGAAACAATGAGCAGTTCTTC.

This clonotype was counted a few times. The chain is built from TRBV11-2 and TRBJ2-1; either TRBD1 or TRBD2 may fit D (6 bases each). The CDR3 length is 17 residues. Germline V lookup: CDR1 SGHAT, CDR2 FQNNGV. The germline V and J ends were trimmed by 4 bases and 8 bases, with 24 bases remaining between them. For the CDR3, the DNA is TGTGCCAGCAGCTCCACGAAGGGGGGACTGGAATCGTATGAGCAGTTCTTC. Encoded protein: CASSSTKGGLESYEQFF. The entire variable domain, with the rest obtained from reference TRBV11-2 and TRBJ2-1, is as follows: EAGVAQSPRYKIIEKRQSVAFWCNPISGHATLYWYQQILGQGPKLLIQFQNNGVVDDSQLPKDRFSAERLKGVDSTLKIQPAKLEDSAVYLCASSSTKGGLESYEQFFGPGTRLTVL.

This clonotype was observed at least ten times. The chain joins TRBV5-1 to TRBJ2-5, with a possible D match to TRBD1 (5 bases). Between the trimmed V and J ends, which lost 5 bases and 1 base, there was a span of 12 bases. Germline lookup yields CDR1 SGHRS and CDR2 YFSETQ. This CDR3 comprises 14 residues. The CDR3 sequence: CASSLDRVQETQYF. The CDR3 coding sequence is TGCGCCAGCAGTTTAGACAGAGTCCAAGAGACCCAGTACTTC.

This clonotype was found many times. The chain combines TRBV7-2 with TRBJ1-5; D remains ambiguous. Trimming cost V 4 bases and J 2 bases, with 12 bases left between them. CDR3 length equals 15 residues. Per germline, CDR1 SGHTA and CDR2 FQGNSA. In DNA form, the CDR3 reads TGTGCCAGCAGCTCGACCATATGGGGCAATCAGCCCCAGCATTTT. Translation gives CASSSTIWGNQPQHF.

The chain employs TRBV25-1 and TRBJ2-7, with D possibly being TRBD1 (6 bases). V lost 2 bases to trimming and J lost 2 bases, with 10 bases between them. CDR1 is MGHDK and CDR2 is SYGVNS in the germline V gene. The CDR3 consists of 14 residues. CDR3 sequence reads: CASSEGTPAYEQYF. CDR3 DNA sequence: TGTGCCAGCAGTGAAGGGACACCAGCCTACGAGCAGTACTTC.

CDR3 in DNA: TGTGCCAGCAGCACACAGGGTAGTAATTCACCCCTCCACTTT. It encodes CASSTQGSNSPLHF. The chain has TRBV11-2 and TRBJ1-6; TRBD1 might be the D (6 bases). Deletions cut 5 bases from V and 6 bases from J, with 11 bases between. The germline CDR1 and CDR2 sequences are SGHAT and FQNNGV. The CDR3 length is 14 residues. Drawing the rest from reference TRBV11-2 and TRBJ1-6, the complete variable domain is EAGVAQSPRYKIIEKRQSVAFWCNPISGHATLYWYQQILGQGPKLLIQFQNNGVVDDSQLPKDRFSAERLKGVDSTLKIQPAKLEDSAVYLCASSTQGSNSPLHFGNGTRLTVT.

The V gene is TRBV24-1, the J gene TRBJ2-1; D is unclear. CDR1 is KGHDR and CDR2 is SFDVKD in the germline V gene. The CDR3 consists of 14 residues. Trimming removed 5 bases from V and 1 base from J, with 8 bases in between. CDR3 protein: CATSGTRSYNEQFF. CDR3 in DNA: TGTGCCACCAGTGGAACACGGTCCTACAATGAGCAGTTCTTC.

This clonotype was picked up one time. Just one base apart from a much larger clone, this may be a read error. Lacking the conserved final phenylalanine or tryptophan, this CDR3 likely reflects a read error. V and J are TRBV3-1 and TRBJ1-5; 7 nucleotides agree with TRBD1. The ends lost 1 base at V and 1 base at J; junction bases unmatched: 1. Per the germline V gene, CDR1 is LGHDT and CDR2 is YNNKEL (reference sequence). This CDR3 is 15 amino acids long. The CDR3 nucleotides are TGTGCCAGCAGCCAAGCAGGGGGGAGCAATCAGCCCCAGCATCTT. It codes for CASSQAGGSNQPQHL.

This clonotype came up a few times. The chain couples TRBV28 to TRBJ2-5, with D possibly being TRBD1 or TRBD2 (5 bases each). The V gene lost 6 bases and the J gene lost 3 bases, with 11 bases spanning the gap. There are 13 residues in the CDR3. Looked up from germline, CDR1 is MDHEN and CDR2 is SYDVKM. The CDR3 nucleotides are TGTGCCAGCAGCCAAGGGACGGAAGAGACCCAGTACTTC. Amino acid sequence: CASSQGTEETQYF.

This clonotype was counted at least ten times. One junction end disagrees with the germline gene, perhaps due to a read error. The chain employs TRBV28 and TRBJ2-7; D call uncertain. The CDR3 contains 14 residues. Germline CDR1 is MDHEN and CDR2 is SYDVKM. The CDR3 loop is CASSLWDSSYEQYF. The CDR3, as DNA: TGCGCCAGCAGCTTGTGGGATAGCTCCTACGAGCAGTACTTC.

Here the CDR3 reads CATSGHGELFF. CDR3 sequence (DNA): TGTGCCACCAGCGGGCACGGGGAGCTGTTTTTT. The chain carries TRBV15 and TRBJ2-2; D is unclear. The V and J ends lost 5 bases and 7 bases respectively, with 5 bases between them. The CDR3 length is 11 residues. Germline CDR1 and CDR2: LNHNV and YYDKDF (reference sequence). Drawing the rest from reference TRBV15 and TRBJ2-2, the complete variable domain is DAMVIQNPRYQVTQFGKPVTLSCSQTLNHNVMYWYQQKSSQAPKLLFHYYDKDFNNEADTPDNFQSRRPNTSFCFLDIRSPGLGDTAMYLCATSGHGELFFGEGSRLTVL.

This clonotype was detected ten times or more. The chain couples TRBV29-1 to TRBJ1-1, with a tentative D call TRBD1 (5 bases). The CDR3 is made up of 12 amino acids. V was trimmed by 7 bases and J by 6 bases, leaving 15 bases between them. The germline CDR1 and CDR2 sequences are SQVTM and ANQGSEA. In DNA, the CDR3 is TGCAGCGGCCGACCGGGACGGGCTGAAGCTTTCTTT. It codes for CSGRPGRAEAFF.

The V gene is TRBV6-2 or TRBV6-3, the J gene TRBJ2-7; TRBD2 matches at 7 bases. CDR3 length: 13 amino acids. J lost 6 bases, V lost 4 bases, and 6 bases had no gene match. Germline-derived CDR1 and CDR2 are MNHEY and SVGEGT. CDR3 amino acids: CASSSVGRVEQYF. In DNA, the CDR3 is TGTGCCAGCAGTTCCGTGGGGAGGGTCGAGCAGTACTTC.

This clonotype is a singleton in its sample. CDR3 in DNA: TGTGCCACCAGCCTGCCCGGGACTAGCGGGGTACAGACCCAGTACTTC. Translation gives CATSLPGTSGVQTQYF. This chain links TRBV15 with TRBJ2-5; 13 bases agree with TRBD2. V was pared by 5 bases and J by 6 bases, with 9 bases of the junction left unmatched. CDR3 length: 16 amino acids. Germline V gives CDR1 LNHNV, CDR2 YYDKDF (reference sequence).

The chain has TRBV20-1 and TRBJ2-3; tentative D call: TRBD2 (6 bases). The CDR3 length is 16 residues. V was cut by 0 bases and J by 0 bases, with 13 bases left in between. Germline values: CDR1 DFQATT, CDR2 SNEGSKA (reference sequence). The CDR3 spells CSARDLLALSTDTQYF. The CDR3 DNA reads TGCAGTGCTAGAGATCTTCTAGCGCTTAGCACAGATACGCAGTATTTT.

This rearrangement joins TRBV5-4 to TRBJ1-2, with D hard to call. The CDR3 extends over 14 amino acids. From germline, CDR1 is SGHNT and CDR2 YYREEE (reference sequence). The V end lost 4 bases, the J end lost 4 bases, and 14 bases lay between the germline ends. CDR3 residues: CASSGRTDFYGYTF. CDR3 nucleotides: TGTGCCAGCAGCGGCCGGACGGACTTCTATGGCTACACCTTC.

This clonotype was counted only a few times. J is TRBJ2-1 and V is TRBV20-1; D ambiguous. This CDR3 region has 10 residues. Germline V gene lookup returns CDR1 DFQATT and CDR2 SNEGSKA (reference sequence). Trimming stripped 5 bases from V and 10 bases from J, with 9 bases between. The CDR3 DNA follows: TGCAGTGCTGCCCAGAGGGAGCAGTTCTTC. It is translated as CSAAQREQFF.

The chain has TRBV10-2 and TRBJ2-3; 8 bases are a match to TRBD1. Looked up from germline, CDR1 is WSHSY and CDR2 is SAAADI. J was trimmed by 3 bases and V by 5 bases; bases with no gene match: 7. The CDR3 loop spans 15 amino acids. The CDR3 region is CASSLQGVGTDTQYF. In DNA, the CDR3 is TGCGCCAGCAGTCTACAGGGGGTTGGTACAGATACGCAGTATTTT.

This clonotype occurred once. This chain uses TRBV29-1 with TRBJ2-7; D perhaps matches TRBD2 (5 bases). Germline-derived CDR1 and CDR2 are SQVTM and ANQGSEA. Trimming left V 6 bases short and J 5 bases short, with 17 bases between. This CDR3 has 13 residues. The CDR3 DNA reads TGCAGCGTAACCGGTCGGGGAATAAACGAGCAGTACTTC. Protein: CSVTGRGINEQYF.

This chain links TRBV15 with TRBJ1-5; D gene uncertain. The V end was cut by 5 bases, the J end by 5 bases, with 10 bases between. The germline gives CDR1 LNHNV, CDR2 YYDKDF (reference sequence). The CDR3 is made up of 13 amino acids. CDR3 sequence reads: CATSVDRDQPQHF. CDR3 sequence (DNA): TGTGCCACCAGCGTCGATAGGGATCAGCCCCAGCATTTT.

The chain joins TRBV5-6 to TRBJ2-7; D uncertain. The CDR3 has 15 amino acids. Germline assignment: CDR1 SGHDT and CDR2 YYEEEE. V shed 0 bases and J shed 0 bases, with 10 bases lying between them. DNA of the CDR3: TGTGCCAGCAGCTTGGCCTGGGCCGACTCCTACGAGCAGTACTTC. It yields the protein CASSLAWADSYEQYF.

The rearrangement links TRBV25-1 to TRBJ1-1; D is undetermined. Trimming removed 1 base from V and 4 bases from J, with 13 bases in between. CDR1 MGHDK and CDR2 SYGVNS come from the germline V gene. The CDR3 has 15 residues. This CDR3 is CASSESGVLGTEAFF. The CDR3 nucleotides are TGTGCCAGCAGTGAATCAGGAGTTCTGGGCACTGAAGCTTTCTTT.

The rearrangement links TRBV7-9 to TRBJ1-5, with D perhaps matching TRBD1 (6 bases). This CDR3 is built from 14 residues. The germline CDR1 and CDR2 sequences are SEHNR and FQNEAQ (reference sequence). The CDR3 loop is CAGSQDSSNQPQHF. The CDR3 DNA follows: TGTGCAGGCAGCCAGGACAGTAGCAATCAGCCCCAGCATTTT. The variable domain in full, completed from reference TRBV7-9 and TRBJ1-5, reads DTGVSQNPRHKITKRGQNVTFRCDPISEHNRLYWYRQTLGQGPEFLTYFQNEAQLEKSRLLSDRFSAERPKGSFSTLEIQRTEQGDSAMYLCAGSQDSSNQPQHFGDGTRLSIL.

The genes are TRBV5-1 and TRBJ2-2; D unclear. In germline, CDR1 is SGHRS, CDR2 YFSETQ. CDR3 length: 15 residues. V lost 1 base to trimming and J lost 1 base, with 8 bases between them. The DNA of the CDR3 is TGCGCCAGCAGCTTGAGGGTGGGGAACACCGGGGAGCTGTTTTTT. It is translated as CASSLRVGNTGELFF.

The table lists this clonotype with a few counts. The chain couples TRBV20-1 to TRBJ1-5; D is uncertain. V gave up 3 bases and J gave up 0 bases, with 15 bases separating them. The CDR3 covers 16 residues. Per germline, CDR1 DFQATT and CDR2 SNEGSKA (reference sequence). This chain's CDR3 is CSARPSAKHSNQPQHF. The DNA for the CDR3 is TGCAGTGCTAGGCCCTCGGCCAAACATAGCAATCAGCCCCAGCATTTT.